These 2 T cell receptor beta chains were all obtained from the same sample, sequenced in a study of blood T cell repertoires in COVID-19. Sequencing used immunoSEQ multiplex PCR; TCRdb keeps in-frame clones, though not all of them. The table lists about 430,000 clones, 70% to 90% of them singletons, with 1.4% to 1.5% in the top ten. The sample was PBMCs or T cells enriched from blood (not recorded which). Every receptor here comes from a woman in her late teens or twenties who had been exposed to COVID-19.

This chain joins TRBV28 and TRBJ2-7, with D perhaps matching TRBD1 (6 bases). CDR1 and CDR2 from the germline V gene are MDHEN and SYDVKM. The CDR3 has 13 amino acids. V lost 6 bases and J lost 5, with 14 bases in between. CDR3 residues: CASRRQVLNEQYF. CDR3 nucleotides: TGTGCCAGCAGAAGACAGGTTCTCAACGAGCAGTACTTC. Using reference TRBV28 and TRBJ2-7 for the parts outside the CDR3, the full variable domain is DVKVTQSSRYLVKRTGEKVFLECVQDMDHENMFWYRQDPGLGLRLIYFSYDVKMKEKGDIPEGYSVSREKKERFSLILESASTNQTSMYLCASRRQVLNEQYFGPGTRLTVT.

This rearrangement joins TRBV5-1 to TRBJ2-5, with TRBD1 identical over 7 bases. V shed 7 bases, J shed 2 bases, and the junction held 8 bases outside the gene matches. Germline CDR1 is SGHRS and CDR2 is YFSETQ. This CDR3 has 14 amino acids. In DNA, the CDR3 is TGCGCCAGCGGGCGAGGGGGCGGGCAAGAGACCCAGTACTTC. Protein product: CASGRGGGQETQYF.